The clone carrying this T cell receptor beta chain was seen a few times. The entry originates in a study of blood T cell repertoires in COVID-19. TCRdb's copy holds only in-frame clones and misses some; the assay was immunoSEQ multiplex PCR. The sample has roughly 100,000 clones, over 70% seen once. This receptor was identified in a human donor in a cohort sampled during active or convalescent COVID-19. The sample was peripheral blood.

CDR3 protein: CASSLAGNVNQPQHF. The CDR3 DNA sequence: TGCGCCAGCAGCTTGGCAGGAAACGTGAATCAGCCCCAGCATTTT. The rearrangement uses TRBV5-1 and TRBJ1-5; unclear D gene. CDR1 SGHRS and CDR2 YFSETQ come from the germline V gene. The ends were cut back, 0 bases at V and 4 bases at J, with 11 bases in the middle. The CDR3 spans 15 residues.